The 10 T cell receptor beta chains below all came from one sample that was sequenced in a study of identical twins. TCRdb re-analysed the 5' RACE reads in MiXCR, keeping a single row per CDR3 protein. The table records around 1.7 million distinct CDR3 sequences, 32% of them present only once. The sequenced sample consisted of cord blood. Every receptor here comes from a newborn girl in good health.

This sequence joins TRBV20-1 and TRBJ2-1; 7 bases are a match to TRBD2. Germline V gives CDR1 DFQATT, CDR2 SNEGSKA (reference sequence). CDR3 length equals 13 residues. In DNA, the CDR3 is TGCAGCCACTCCGGGACTACCTACAATGAGCAGTTCTTC. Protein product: CSHSGTTYNEQFF.

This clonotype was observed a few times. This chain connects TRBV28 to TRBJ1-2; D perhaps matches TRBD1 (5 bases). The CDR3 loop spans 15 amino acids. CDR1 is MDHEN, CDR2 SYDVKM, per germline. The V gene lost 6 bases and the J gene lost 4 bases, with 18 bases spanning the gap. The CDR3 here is CASRRAGDGVYGYTF. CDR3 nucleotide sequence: TGTGCCAGCAGGCGGGCGGGGGATGGGGTCTATGGCTACACCTTC.

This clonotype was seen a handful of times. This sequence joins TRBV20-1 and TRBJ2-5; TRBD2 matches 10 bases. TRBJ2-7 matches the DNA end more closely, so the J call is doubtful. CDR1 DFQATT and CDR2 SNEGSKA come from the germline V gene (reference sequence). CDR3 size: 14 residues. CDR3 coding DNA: TGCAGTGCCCAAAGCGGGAGGGGGTCCTACGAGCAGTACTTC. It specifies CSAQSGRGSYEQYF.

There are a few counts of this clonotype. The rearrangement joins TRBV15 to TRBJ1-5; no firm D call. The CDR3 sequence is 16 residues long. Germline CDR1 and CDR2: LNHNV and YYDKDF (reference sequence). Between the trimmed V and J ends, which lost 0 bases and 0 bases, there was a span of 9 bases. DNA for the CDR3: TGTGCCACCAGCAGAGATTCGGATCATAGCAATCAGCCCCAGCATTTT. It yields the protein CATSRDSDHSNQPQHF.

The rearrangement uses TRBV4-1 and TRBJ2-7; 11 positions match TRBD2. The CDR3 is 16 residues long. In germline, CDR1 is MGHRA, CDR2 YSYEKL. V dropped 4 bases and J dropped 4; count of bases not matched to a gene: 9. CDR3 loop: CASSPSRLAGFYEQYF. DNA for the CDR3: TGCGCCAGCAGCCCCTCCAGACTAGCGGGATTTTACGAGCAGTACTTC.

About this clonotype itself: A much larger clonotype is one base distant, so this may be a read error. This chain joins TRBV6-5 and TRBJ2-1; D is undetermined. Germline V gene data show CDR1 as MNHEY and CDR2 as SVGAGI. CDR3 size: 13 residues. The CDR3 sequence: CASSNNRANAQFF. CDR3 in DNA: TGTGCCAGCAGTAACAACCGGGCAAATGCGCAGTTCTTC.

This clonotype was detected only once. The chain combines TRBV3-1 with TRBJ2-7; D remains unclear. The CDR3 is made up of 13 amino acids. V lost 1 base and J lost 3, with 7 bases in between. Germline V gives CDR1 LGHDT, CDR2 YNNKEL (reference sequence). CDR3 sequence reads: CASSQVLGYEQYF. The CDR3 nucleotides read TGTGCCAGCAGCCAAGTGCTCGGCTACGAGCAGTACTTC.

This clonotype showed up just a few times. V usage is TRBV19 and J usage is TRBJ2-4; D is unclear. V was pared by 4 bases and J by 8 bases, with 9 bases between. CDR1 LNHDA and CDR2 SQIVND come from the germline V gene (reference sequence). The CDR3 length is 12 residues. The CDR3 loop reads CASSTIRDIQYF. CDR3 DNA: TGTGCCAGTAGTACCATCCGGGACATTCAGTACTTC.

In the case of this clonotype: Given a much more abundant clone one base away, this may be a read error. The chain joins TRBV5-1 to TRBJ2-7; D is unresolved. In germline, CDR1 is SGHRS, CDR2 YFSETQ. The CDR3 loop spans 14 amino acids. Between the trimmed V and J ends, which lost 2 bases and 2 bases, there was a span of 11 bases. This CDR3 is CASSLRANPYEQYF. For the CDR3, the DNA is TGCGCCAGCAGCTTACGAGCGAACCCCTACGAGCAGTACTTC.

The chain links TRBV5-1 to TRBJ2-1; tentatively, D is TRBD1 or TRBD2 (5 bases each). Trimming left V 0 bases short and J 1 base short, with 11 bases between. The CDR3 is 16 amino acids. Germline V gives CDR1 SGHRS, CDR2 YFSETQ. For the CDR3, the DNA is TGCGCCAGCAGCTTGGAGTGGGACCGATCCTACAATGAGCAGTTCTTC. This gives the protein CASSLEWDRSYNEQFF. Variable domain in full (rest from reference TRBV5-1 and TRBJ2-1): KAGVTQTPRYLIKTRGQQVTLSCSPISGHRSVSWYQQTPGQGLQFLFEYFSETQRNKGNFPGRFSGRQFSNSRSEMNVSTLELGDSALYLCASSLEWDRSYNEQFFGPGTRLTVL.